This T cell receptor beta chain appears in the sequencing data of a study of cytomegalovirus exposure and HLA in healthy donors. Whole-study results and caveats: Most TCR sequences showed up rarely, but some public TCRs showed up in many donors. Among TCR beta chains, those listed as cytomegalovirus-associated numbered about 150. An ancestry cluster, one associated with Asian ancestry, reportedly showed fewer N-insertions than the approximately 670-donor mean in a later analysis.

Trimming took 0 bases from V and 8 from J; bases not matched to a gene: 4. CDR1 MNHNS and CDR2 SASEGT come from the germline V gene. CDR3 length equals 15 residues. Despite likely unrecorded immune exposures, the donors were nominally healthy at the time of sampling. As for this clone: Its cognate antigen is unknown.

PCR amplification relied on 60 Vbeta primers (plus 13 Jbeta primers). This table comes from immunoSEQ multiplex PCR, and its TCRdb copy is limited to in-frame clones, with some not included. The sample carries about 200,000 clones, around 80% recorded once. The rearrangement uses TRBV6-1 and TRBJ1-4; TRBD1 matches 9 bases. The sample comprised PBMCs. This receptor was obtained from a woman aged 25 to 39 in good health and CMV-seropositive. The CDR3 loop is CASSEAMTGGEKLFF. DNA of the CDR3: TGTGCCAGCAGTGAAGCGATGACAGGGGGAGAAAAACTGTTTTTT.